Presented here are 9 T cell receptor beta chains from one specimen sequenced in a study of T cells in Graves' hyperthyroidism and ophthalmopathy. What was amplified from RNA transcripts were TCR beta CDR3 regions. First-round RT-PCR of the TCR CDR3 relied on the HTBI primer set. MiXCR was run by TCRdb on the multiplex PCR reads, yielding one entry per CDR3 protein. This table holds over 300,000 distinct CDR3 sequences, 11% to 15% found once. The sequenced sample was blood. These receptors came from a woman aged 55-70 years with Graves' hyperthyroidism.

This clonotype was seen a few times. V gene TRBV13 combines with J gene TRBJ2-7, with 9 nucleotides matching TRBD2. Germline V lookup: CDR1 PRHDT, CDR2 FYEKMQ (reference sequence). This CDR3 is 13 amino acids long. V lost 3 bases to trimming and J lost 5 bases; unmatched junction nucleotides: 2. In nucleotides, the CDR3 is TGTGCCAGCAGCTTCGGGACTAGCAACGAGCAGTACTTC. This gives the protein CASSFGTSNEQYF.

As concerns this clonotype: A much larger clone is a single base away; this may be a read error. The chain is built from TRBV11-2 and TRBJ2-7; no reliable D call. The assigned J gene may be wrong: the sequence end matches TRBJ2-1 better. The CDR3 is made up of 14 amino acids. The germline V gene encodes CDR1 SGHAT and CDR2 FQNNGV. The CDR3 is CASSLDPASYEQFF. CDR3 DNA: TGTGCCAGCAGCTTGGACCCCGCCTCCTACGAGCAGTTCTTC.

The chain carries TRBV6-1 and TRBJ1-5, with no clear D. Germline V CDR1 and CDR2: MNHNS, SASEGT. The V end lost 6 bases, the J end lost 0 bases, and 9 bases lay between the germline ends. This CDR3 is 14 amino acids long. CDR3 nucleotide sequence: TGTGCCAGCAGAGCTCAGCATAGCAATCAGCCCCAGCATTTT. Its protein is CASRAQHSNQPQHF.

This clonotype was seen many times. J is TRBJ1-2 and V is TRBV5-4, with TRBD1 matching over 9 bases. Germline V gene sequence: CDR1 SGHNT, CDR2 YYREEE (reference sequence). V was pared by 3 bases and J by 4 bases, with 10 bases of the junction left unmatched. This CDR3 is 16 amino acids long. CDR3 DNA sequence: TGTGCCAGCAGCTCACCGGGACAGGGTTTCGGCTATGGCTACACCTTC. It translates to CASSSPGQGFGYGYTF. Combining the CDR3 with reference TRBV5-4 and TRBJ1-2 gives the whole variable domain ETGVTQSPTHLIKTRGQQVTLRCSSQSGHNTVSWYQQALGQGPQFIFQYYREEENGRGNFPPRFSGLQFPNYSSELNVNALELDDSALYLCASSSPGQGFGYGYTFGSGTRLTVV.

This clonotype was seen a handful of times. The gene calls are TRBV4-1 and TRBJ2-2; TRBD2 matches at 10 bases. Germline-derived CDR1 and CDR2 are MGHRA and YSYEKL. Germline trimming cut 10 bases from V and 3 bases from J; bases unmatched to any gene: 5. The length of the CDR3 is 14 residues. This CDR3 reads CATRTSGYTGELFF. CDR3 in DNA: TGCGCCACTAGGACTAGCGGCTACACCGGGGAGCTGTTTTTT.

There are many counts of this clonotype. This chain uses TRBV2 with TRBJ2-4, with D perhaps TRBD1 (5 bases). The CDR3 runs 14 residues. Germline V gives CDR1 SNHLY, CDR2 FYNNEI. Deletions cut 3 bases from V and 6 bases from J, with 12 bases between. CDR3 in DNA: TGTGCCAGCAGTGAGGCAGGGCAGGGAAACATTCAGTACTTC. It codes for CASSEAGQGNIQYF.

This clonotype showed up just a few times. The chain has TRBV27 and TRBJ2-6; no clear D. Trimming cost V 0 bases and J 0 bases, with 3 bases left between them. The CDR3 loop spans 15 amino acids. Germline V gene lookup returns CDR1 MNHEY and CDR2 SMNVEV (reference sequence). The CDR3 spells CASSLSDSGANVLTF. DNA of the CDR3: TGTGCCAGCAGTTTATCCGACTCTGGGGCCAACGTCCTGACTTTC.

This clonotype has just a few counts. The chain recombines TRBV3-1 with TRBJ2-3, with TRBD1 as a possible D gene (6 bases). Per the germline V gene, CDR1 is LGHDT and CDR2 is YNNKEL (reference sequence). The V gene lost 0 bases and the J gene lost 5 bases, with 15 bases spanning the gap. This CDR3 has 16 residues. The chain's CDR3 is CASSQDDTGLLDTQYF. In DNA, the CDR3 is TGTGCCAGCAGCCAAGATGATACAGGGCTCTTAGATACGCAGTATTTT.

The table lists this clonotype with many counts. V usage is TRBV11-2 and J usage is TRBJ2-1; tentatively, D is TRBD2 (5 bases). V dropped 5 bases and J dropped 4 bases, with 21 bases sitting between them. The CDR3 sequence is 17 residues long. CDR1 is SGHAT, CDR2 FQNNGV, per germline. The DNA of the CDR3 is TGTGCCAGCAGCCCCCAACTGGGTGGTAGCGTGTACAATGAGCAGTTCTTC. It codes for CASSPQLGGSVYNEQFF.